This passage covers 23 T cell receptor beta chains from one sample sequenced in a study of blood T cells in healthy people across ages. With a J-beta primer mix and a sample-barcoded 5' primer, a second PCR ran roughly 6 to 11 cycles. Each CDR3 protein is one row after TCRdb ran MiXCR on the 5' RACE reads. The sample lists around 990,000 distinct CDR3 sequences; approximately 26% were seen once. A further study also used this sample, focusing on T cells of mothers and their children.

Input material: blood. These TCRs come from a girl aged 2-15 years in good health.

The genes are TRBV6-6 and TRBJ2-5; the match to TRBD2 covers 9 bases. The J call may be wrong; the DNA end is better matched by TRBJ2-1. The CDR3 spans 16 residues. Germline V CDR1 and CDR2: MNHNY, SVGAGI (reference sequence). The CDR3 protein is CASSTRRGGGENEQFF. The CDR3, as DNA: TGTGCCAGCAGTACAAGGCGGGGGGGCGGGGAGAATGAGCAGTTCTTC.

The V and J genes are TRBV11-2 and TRBJ2-5; D uncertain. There are 18 residues in the CDR3. The germline gives CDR1 SGHAT, CDR2 FQNNGV. Deletions cut 0 bases from V and 2 bases from J, with 19 bases between. The CDR3 loop reads CASSLDRSKNGQQETQYF. CDR3 DNA sequence: TGTGCCAGCAGCTTAGATCGCAGTAAAAATGGGCAGCAAGAGACCCAGTACTTC.

Only a few counts were recorded for this clonotype. The V gene is TRBV25-1, the J gene TRBJ1-2, with D uncertain. CDR1 MGHDK and CDR2 SYGVNS come from the germline V gene. The CDR3 length is 10 residues. Deletions cut 8 bases from V and 6 bases from J, with 7 bases between. The CDR3 loop reads CASGSDGYTF. The CDR3 nucleotides are TGTGCCAGCGGCAGCGATGGCTACACCTTC.

This chain joins TRBV29-1 and TRBJ2-7; D ambiguous. The CDR3 is 13 residues long. V lost 1 base, J lost 2 bases, and 9 bases lay in between. The germline V gene has CDR1 SQVTM and CDR2 ANQGSEA. The CDR3 DNA reads TGCAGCGTTGAAGCACCCCTAACCTACGAGCAGTACTTC. Residues: CSVEAPLTYEQYF.

The rearrangement uses TRBV19 and TRBJ2-5; no clear D gene. CDR1 is LNHDA and CDR2 is SQIVND in the germline V gene (reference sequence). V lost 4 bases and J 3 bases, leaving 9 bases between the germline ends. CDR3 length: 13 residues. CDR3 region: CASSTNYEETQYF. The CDR3 DNA sequence: TGTGCCAGTAGTACCAACTACGAAGAGACCCAGTACTTC.

The genes are TRBV7-2 and TRBJ2-7; weak D call: TRBD2 (5 bases). V gave up 4 bases and J gave up 0 bases, with 10 bases separating them. Looked up from germline, CDR1 is SGHTA and CDR2 is FQGNSA. This CDR3 is 14 amino acids long. The CDR3 nucleotides read TGTGCCAGCAGCTCGCGGGTGAGCTCCTACGAGCAGTACTTC. Amino acid sequence: CASSSRVSSYEQYF.

In nucleotides, the CDR3 is TGTGCCAGCACAGGAGCGGGAAGTACCCAAGAGACCCAGTACTTC. Translation gives CASTGAGSTQETQYF. The chain carries TRBV28 and TRBJ2-5; TRBD2 matches at 7 bases. Germline V gene data show CDR1 as MDHEN and CDR2 as SYDVKM. This CDR3 comprises 15 residues. V shed 7 bases and J 1 base; nucleotides not matched to a gene: 9.

The chain carries TRBV13 and TRBJ2-7; 7 nucleotides match TRBD2. This CDR3 is built from 14 residues. Trimming took 0 bases from V and 9 from J; bases not matched to a gene: 8. Germline-derived CDR1 and CDR2 are PRHDT and FYEKMQ (reference sequence). CDR3 coding DNA: TGTGCCAGCAGCTTAGGCCGGGGACGGGGGGTGCAGTACTTC. Protein: CASSLGRGRGVQYF.

CDR3 nucleotides: TGTGCCAGCAGCCAAGATATCACTAGCGGCTACAATGAGCAGTTCTTC. Translating gives CASSQDITSGYNEQFF. V and J are TRBV4-2 and TRBJ2-1; 8 nucleotides match TRBD2. V was pared by 0 bases and J by 3 bases, with 4 bases of the junction left unmatched. CDR3 length: 16 residues. Germline V gene sequence: CDR1 LGHNA, CDR2 YNFKEQ.

This clonotype was seen a few times. A read error may account for a junction end that differs from germline. The genes are TRBV13 and TRBJ2-7; 8 positions match TRBD2. The CDR3 runs to 13 residues. CDR1 and CDR2 (germline): PRHDT, FYEKMQ (reference sequence). CDR3 sequence: CASSVGGSGVRLF. CDR3 coding DNA: TGTGCCAGCAGCGTCGGGGGTAGCGGGGTTCGTCTCTTC.

CDR3 amino acids: CASSEHEGGIPDEQYF. CDR3 coding DNA: TGTGCCAGCAGTGAACATGAGGGAGGAATTCCTGACGAGCAGTACTTC. The chain uses TRBV25-1 and TRBJ2-5; tentative D call: TRBD2 (6 bases). Judging by the DNA end, TRBJ2-7 fits better; the J call may be wrong. Germline loops: CDR1 MGHDK, CDR2 SYGVNS. This CDR3 contains 16 residues.

The chain employs TRBV21-1 and TRBJ2-2; TRBD1 reflects the table's D call only, with no check against the DNA. TRBV21-1 corresponds to a pseudogene. The CDR3 runs to 17 residues. This CDR3 reads CASSKRLQGTNTGELFF. DNA for the CDR3: TGTGCCAGCAGCAAACGATTACAGGGGACGAACACCGGGGAGCTGTTTTTT.

The chain joins TRBV7-3 to TRBJ2-5, with no clear D. With the DNA end fitting TRBJ2-1 better, the J assignment may be wrong. The CDR3 sequence is 12 residues long. Germline lookup yields CDR1 SGHTA and CDR2 FQGTGA. As DNA, the CDR3 is TGTGCCAGCAGCTTAAACCGGTATGAGCAGTTCTTC. This codes for CASSLNRYEQFF.

In this sample, this clonotype turned up a few times. The chain couples TRBV10-2 to TRBJ2-7; tentatively, D is TRBD1 (6 bases). There are 14 residues in the CDR3. Germline V gene data show CDR1 as WSHSY and CDR2 as SAAADI. Trimming shortened V by 4 bases and J by 7 bases, and 17 bases separated the two germline ends. The CDR3 DNA sequence: TGCGCCAGCAGTGTGGGGGCCCAATCGGGGGAGCAGTACTTC. It encodes CASSVGAQSGEQYF.

In its sample, this clonotype was seen a few times. The chain carries TRBV24-1 and TRBJ1-4, with 9 bases that match TRBD1. The V gene's germline CDR1 is KGHDR and CDR2 SFDVKD. This CDR3 contains 15 residues. The ends lost 7 bases at V and 4 bases at J; junction bases unmatched: 6. The CDR3 region is CATSLTGGHNEKLFF. DNA for the CDR3: TGTGCCACCAGCCTGACAGGGGGTCATAATGAAAAACTGTTTTTT.

CDR3 amino acids: CSARETGLVSRTQYF. The CDR3 nucleotides are TGCAGTGCTAGAGAAACGGGACTAGTTTCGCGGACCCAGTACTTC. The rearrangement joins TRBV20-1 to TRBJ2-5; 8 bases are shared with TRBD2. CDR3 length equals 15 residues. CDR1 is DFQATT, CDR2 SNEGSKA, per germline (reference sequence). V gave up 0 bases and J gave up 7 bases; unmatched junction bases: 10.

This chain links TRBV29-1 with TRBJ2-4, with D possibly TRBD2 on 7 matching bases. The CDR3 contains 14 residues. Trimming pared 6 bases from V and 4 bases from J, leaving 16 bases between. Per germline, CDR1 SQVTM and CDR2 ANQGSEA. This CDR3 reads CSVAGVGQKNIQYF. The CDR3 coding sequence is TGCAGCGTGGCGGGAGTCGGACAGAAAAACATTCAGTACTTC.

This clonotype was detected a few times. J is TRBJ1-2 and V is TRBV4-3, with D tentatively TRBD1 (6 bases). The CDR3 runs to 15 residues. Germline CDR1 LGHNA, CDR2 YSLEER. The ends were cut back, 0 bases at V and 6 bases at J, with 14 bases in the middle. As DNA, the CDR3 is TGCGCCAGCAGCCAAGATGATACAGGGACGAATGGCTACACCTTC. Its protein product is CASSQDDTGTNGYTF.

This clonotype was detected a few times. The chain is built from TRBV6-5 and TRBJ2-7, with 7 bases aligning to TRBD1. In germline, CDR1 is MNHEY, CDR2 SVGAGI. The CDR3 loop spans 15 amino acids. The J segment lost 2 bases and the V segment lost 6 bases, leaving 10 bases of the junction unmatched. CDR3 coding DNA: TGTGCCAGCAGCCAAACCCGGGACAGAGCCTACGAGCAGTACTTC. It encodes CASSQTRDRAYEQYF.

This clonotype was detected ten times or more. The J gene is TRBJ1-1, the V gene TRBV7-2; weak D call: TRBD1 (5 bases). From germline, CDR1 is SGHTA and CDR2 FQGNSA. There are 13 residues in the CDR3. The V and J ends lost 1 base and 6 bases respectively, with 9 bases between them. The CDR3 here is CASSLGGDAEAFF. The CDR3 bases are TGTGCCAGCAGCTTAGGGGGGGACGCTGAAGCTTTCTTT.

This clonotype was seen a handful of times. This chain joins TRBV6-5 and TRBJ2-5, with a tentative D call TRBD1 (5 bases). V lost 4 bases, J lost 2 bases, and 17 bases lay in between. Germline CDR1 reads MNHEY; CDR2 reads SVGAGI. CDR3 length: 16 residues. This chain's CDR3 is CASSFSPAGKQETQYF. The CDR3 DNA reads TGTGCCAGCAGTTTCTCCCCTGCAGGGAAGCAAGAGACCCAGTACTTC.

V usage is TRBV11-2 and J usage is TRBJ2-3, with D hard to call. CDR1 and CDR2 from the germline V gene are SGHAT and FQNNGV. Between the trimmed V and J ends, which lost 4 bases and 2 bases, there was a span of 10 bases. CDR3 size: 14 residues. CDR3 DNA: TGTGCCAGCAGCTCCCAGGTGGTCACAGATACGCAGTATTTT. It translates to CASSSQVVTDTQYF.

In its sample, this clonotype was seen a few times. The rearrangement joins TRBV7-2 to TRBJ2-7; a weak D match, TRBD2 (5 bases). This CDR3 is built from 14 residues. Germline loops: CDR1 SGHTA, CDR2 FQGNSA. Trimming removed 5 bases at V and 6 bases at J, with 17 bases between. CDR3 in amino acids: CASSPRAFSPEQYF. The CDR3 coding sequence is TGTGCCAGCAGCCCGAGGGCGTTCTCCCCCGAGCAGTACTTC.